This T cell receptor (beta chain) was sequenced for a study of blood T cell repertoires in COVID-19. Study as a whole: The United States, Italy and Spain provided the acute and convalescent COVID-19 samples.

Sequencing used immunoSEQ multiplex PCR; TCRdb keeps in-frame clones, though not all of them. This table has tens of thousands of clones, just over 85% appearing once. Trimming at V came to 4 bases and at J to 7 bases, leaving 8 bases not matched to a gene. Germline loops: CDR1 SEHNR, CDR2 FQNEAQ (reference sequence). This CDR3 is built from 14 residues. This clone has a handful of counts. V and J are TRBV7-9 and TRBJ2-7; 9 nucleotides line up with TRBD1. Sequencing input: peripheral blood. The clonotype comes from a man aged 35 to 55 with acute or convalescent COVID-19. Here the CDR3 DNA reads TGTGCCAGCAGCTCCTCCGGGACAGGGAGGGAGCAGTACTTC. Protein: CASSSSGTGREQYF.